A single sample gave rise to the 11 T cell receptor beta chains below, sequenced in a study of identical twins. TCRdb reprocessed the 5' RACE reads with MiXCR, giving one entry per CDR3 protein. The sample consists of approximately 690,000 distinct CDR3 sequences, approximately 6.1% of them appearing once. The sequenced material came from naive T cells sorted from blood. The receptor set was obtained from a man between 18 and 29 years old in good health.

V and J are TRBV20-1 and TRBJ2-6, with 7 bases lining up with TRBD1. This CDR3 has 16 residues. Trimming removed 5 bases from V and 1 base from J; junction bases left unmatched: 8. Germline-derived CDR1 and CDR2 are DFQATT and SNEGSKA (reference sequence). For the CDR3, the DNA is TGCAGTGCTTCCCGGGACAGCGTTTCTGGGGCCAACGTCCTGACTTTC. Its translation is CSASRDSVSGANVLTF.

This clonotype was observed at least ten times. This rearrangement joins TRBV7-7 to TRBJ2-5; the D gene is possibly TRBD1 (5 bases). CDR3 length equals 15 residues. V shed 2 bases and J shed 1 base, with 11 bases lying between them. The germline V gene has CDR1 SSHAT and CDR2 FNYEAQ (reference sequence). CDR3 loop: CASSLITGPQETQYF. The CDR3 coding sequence is TGTGCCAGCAGCTTAATAACAGGCCCCCAAGAGACCCAGTACTTC.

This clonotype was counted many times. The rearrangement links TRBV6-1 to TRBJ2-1; weak D call: TRBD2 (5 bases). The CDR3 sequence is 14 residues long. CDR1 MNHNS and CDR2 SASEGT come from the germline V gene. Trimming left V 5 bases short and J 0 bases short, with 8 bases between. The CDR3 DNA reads TGTGCCAGCAGTCCCGAGGGCTCCTACAATGAGCAGTTCTTC. Protein sequence: CASSPEGSYNEQFF.

This clonotype was counted many times. V is TRBV5-5 and J is TRBJ2-7, with D perhaps matching TRBD1 or TRBD2 (5 bases each). V lost 2 bases and J lost 0, with 15 bases in between. Germline-derived CDR1 and CDR2 are SGHKS and YYEKEE (reference sequence). The CDR3 sequence is 16 residues long. This CDR3 reads CASSFTGTASSYEQYF. DNA of the CDR3: TGTGCCAGCAGCTTTACTGGGACCGCATCCTCCTACGAGCAGTACTTC.

The V gene is TRBV10-3, the J gene TRBJ1-1; D possibly corresponds to TRBD1 (5 bases). The CDR3 has 17 amino acids. V lost 0 bases and J lost 1, with 15 bases in between. Germline CDR1 is ENHRY and CDR2 is SYGVKD. The CDR3 DNA reads as TGTGCCATCAGTGAGTCGAATTGGGGCGGGAGGAACACTGAAGCTTTCTTT. This translates into CAISESNWGGRNTEAFF.

This clonotype was seen ten or more times. The CDR3 spells CASRLQGQNTEAFF. Written as DNA, the CDR3 is TGTGCCAGCAGACTACAGGGACAGAACACTGAAGCTTTCTTT. This sequence joins TRBV6-1 and TRBJ1-1; tentatively, D is TRBD1 (6 bases). Trimming shortened V by 6 bases and J by 1 base, and 12 bases separated the two germline ends. Germline CDR1 reads MNHNS; CDR2 reads SASEGT. This CDR3 has 14 amino acids.

In its sample, this clonotype was seen a few times. The chain has TRBV11-2 and TRBJ1-3; D gene ambiguous. Germline lookup yields CDR1 SGHAT and CDR2 FQNNGV. This CDR3 is built from 17 residues. Trimming shortened V by 0 bases and J by 1 base, and 13 bases separated the two germline ends. The CDR3 region is CASSLDPGSASGNTIYF. For the CDR3, the DNA is TGTGCCAGCAGCTTAGACCCAGGATCGGCTTCTGGAAACACCATATATTTT.

Many counts were recorded for this clonotype. This sequence joins TRBV10-3 and TRBJ2-3, with TRBD2 as a possible D gene (6 bases). CDR1 is ENHRY and CDR2 is SYGVKD in the germline V gene. V was shortened by 5 bases and J by 2 bases, with 17 bases between the two germline ends. This CDR3 contains 16 residues. For the CDR3, the DNA is TGTGCCATCAGTTCACCTGGCCGCGGGACCACAGATACGCAGTATTTT. Its translation: CAISSPGRGTTDTQYF.

In this sample, this clonotype turned up many times. This sequence joins TRBV5-1 and TRBJ2-2; 7 nucleotides align to TRBD1. V gave up 4 bases and J gave up 2 bases; unmatched junction bases: 5. The V gene's germline CDR1 is SGHRS and CDR2 YFSETQ. The CDR3 loop spans 15 amino acids. The CDR3 DNA is TGCGCCAGCAGCCGGCAGGGGGACAACACCGGGGAGCTGTTTTTT. Encoded protein: CASSRQGDNTGELFF.

This clonotype was detected only a few times. This chain joins TRBV19 and TRBJ2-3, with 10 bases matching TRBD2. The V segment lost 6 bases and the J segment 5 bases; nucleotides outside the gene matches: 5. Germline lookup yields CDR1 LNHDA and CDR2 SQIVND (reference sequence). This CDR3 contains 14 residues. The CDR3 bases are TGTGCCAGTAGACTAGCGGGGTCGGGAGATACGCAGTATTTT. Translated, it gives CASRLAGSGDTQYF.

The table lists this clonotype with many counts. The chain employs TRBV6-2 or TRBV6-3 and TRBJ2-1, with TRBD2 identical over 8 bases. Germline CDR1 MNHEY, CDR2 SVGEGT. The CDR3 is 17 amino acids. The trim removed 3 bases at V and 8 bases at J, leaving 15 bases unmatched. The CDR3 DNA reads as TGTGCCAGCAGTTATATTTCATCAGCGGGAGCTCGTCATGAGCAGTTCTTC. It yields the protein CASSYISSAGARHEQFF.